This TCR beta chain was captured in a study of identical twins. In this sample, this clonotype turned up many times. A universal primer site was incorporated via template switching, and the cDNA contained unique molecular identifiers. Using its own MiXCR run on the 5' RACE reads, TCRdb lists one record per CDR3 protein. The sample shows 750,000 to 950,000 distinct CDR3 sequences, roughly an eighth of them seen only once. The CDR3 totals 13 residues. Germline V gene data show CDR1 as SQVTM and CDR2 as ANQGSEA. V lost 4 bases to trimming and J lost 3 bases, with 7 bases between them. This sample was shared with a second study, whose subject was yellow fever vaccine responses in identical twins.

This chain joins TRBV29-1 and TRBJ2-6; possible D gene TRBD2, 5 bases. Sequencing was carried out using PBMCs. The TCR was taken from a woman aged 18-29 years in good health. CDR3 nucleotides: TGCAGCGTTGCGGGGAGTGGGGCCAACGTCCTGACTTTC. It encodes CSVAGSGANVLTF.